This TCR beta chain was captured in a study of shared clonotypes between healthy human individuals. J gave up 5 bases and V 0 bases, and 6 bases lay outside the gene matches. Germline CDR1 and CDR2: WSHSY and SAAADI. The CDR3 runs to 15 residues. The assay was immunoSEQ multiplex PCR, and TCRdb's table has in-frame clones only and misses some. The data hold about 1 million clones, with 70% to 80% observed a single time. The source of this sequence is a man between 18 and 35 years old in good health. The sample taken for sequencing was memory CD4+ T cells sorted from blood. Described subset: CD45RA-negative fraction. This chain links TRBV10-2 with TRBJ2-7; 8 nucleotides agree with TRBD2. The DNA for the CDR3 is TGCGCCAGCAGTGAGTCCGGGACGGGAGGGCACGAGCAGTACTTC. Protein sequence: CASSESGTGGHEQYF.